A selection of T cell receptor beta chains follows, all from one sample in a study of cytomegalovirus exposure and HLA in healthy donors. Clones were read by immunoSEQ multiplex PCR, and TCRdb kept only the in-frame ones, dropping some. The sample has about 100,000 clones, almost 96% seen once. Sequencing used PBMCs. These receptors were obtained from a woman aged 18-29 years in good health and CMV-seronegative. The CDR3 runs from the conserved cysteine through the conserved F or W. D genes are given only for firm matches. For some rows the clone size is stated as once, few or many, or as a class when expanded; others skip it.

CDR3	DNA	D	V	size	J
CASRVSGSYTGELFF	TGTGCCAGCAGGGTTAGCGGGAGTTACACCGGGGAGCTGTTTTTT	TRBD2	TRBV28	NA	TRBJ2-2
CASSQDGAGSTEAFF	TGTGCCAGCAGCCAAGATGGGGCGGGGAGCACTGAAGCTTTCTTT	NA	TRBV4-2	NA	TRBJ1-1
CASKRGGMETQYF	TGCGCCAGCAAGAGGGGGGGGATGGAGACCCAGTACTTC	NA	TRBV5-1	once	TRBJ2-5
CASREWETQYF	TGTGCCAGCCGGGAGTGGGAGACCCAGTACTTC	NA	TRBV6-5	NA	TRBJ2-5
CASSEGGNQPQHF	TGTGCCAGCAGTGAAGGCGGGAATCAGCCCCAGCATTTT	NA	TRBV2	NA	TRBJ1-5
CASSAGVGTGTDTQYF	TGTGCCAGCAGTGCCGGGGTGGGCACTGGCACAGATACGCAGTATTTT	NA	TRBV6-1	NA	TRBJ2-3
CASSVRLAGDTGELFF	TGTGCCAGCAGCGTTAGACTAGCGGGAGACACCGGGGAGCTGTTTTTT	TRBD2	TRBV9	NA	TRBJ2-2
CASSLDHRSTEAFF	TGTGCCAGCAGCTTAGATCACAGGAGCACTGAAGCTTTCTTT	NA	TRBV11-3	NA	TRBJ1-1
CASSPSGTAEGSEAFF	TGCGCCAGCAGTCCCAGTGGGACAGCGGAGGGCTCTGAAGCTTTCTTT	TRBD1	TRBV23-1	NA	TRBJ1-1
CASSVAGGDRYPGSRKETQYF	TGTGCCAGCAGCGTAGCGGGGGGGGACAGATATCCGGGGTCCCGAAAAGAGACCCAGTACTTC	NA	TRBV9	NA	TRBJ2-5
CASSLSSQGNYGYTF	TGTGCCAGCAGTTTATCGTCGCAGGGAAACTATGGCTACACCTTC	NA	TRBV27	NA	TRBJ1-2
CASSLSDSSSYNEQFF	TGTGCCAGCAGCTTAAGTGACAGTAGCTCCTACAATGAGCAGTTCTTC	NA	TRBV7-3	NA	TRBJ2-1
CASEGVGGYGYTF	TGTGCCAGCGAGGGGGTCGGAGGCTATGGCTACACCTTC	NA	TRBV28	NA	TRBJ1-2
CAISERGGRGEQYF	TGTGCCATCAGTGAGCGGGGGGGGCGCGGAGAGCAGTACTTC	TRBD2	TRBV10-3	NA	TRBJ2-7
CASSPTRDFNYEQYF	TGTGCCAGCAGCCCCACCCGGGACTTTAACTACGAGCAGTACTTC	NA	TRBV28	NA	TRBJ2-7
CASRHQSTMAVPYEQYF	TGTGCCAGCAGACATCAATCGACTATGGCCGTTCCCTACGAGCAGTACTTC	NA	TRBV7-2	NA	TRBJ2-7
CASSRRPIGQGYGDEQFF	TGTGCCAGCAGCCGACGACCGATAGGACAGGGGTATGGAGATGAGCAGTTCTTC	TRBD1	TRBV2	many	TRBJ2-1
CASRRGTANQPQHF	TGTGCCAGCAGGCGCGGGACGGCCAATCAGCCCCAGCATTTT	NA	TRBV2	NA	TRBJ1-5